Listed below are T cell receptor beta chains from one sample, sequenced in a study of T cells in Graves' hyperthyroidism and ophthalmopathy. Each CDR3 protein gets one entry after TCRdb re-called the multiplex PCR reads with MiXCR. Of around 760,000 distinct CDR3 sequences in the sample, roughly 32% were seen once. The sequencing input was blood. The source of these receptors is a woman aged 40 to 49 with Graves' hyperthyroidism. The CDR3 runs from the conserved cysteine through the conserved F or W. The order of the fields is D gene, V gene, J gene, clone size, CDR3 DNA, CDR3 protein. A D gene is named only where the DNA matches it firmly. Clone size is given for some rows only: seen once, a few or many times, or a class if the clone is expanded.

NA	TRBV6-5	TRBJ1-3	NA	TGTGCCAGCAGTCCCAGGCTGCGGGGATTCTCTGGAAACACCATATATTTT	CASSPRLRGFSGNTIYF
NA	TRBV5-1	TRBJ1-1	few	TGCGCCAGCAGCTTGGAACCACCCCATTTCGCTGAAGCTTTCTTT	CASSLEPPHFAEAFF
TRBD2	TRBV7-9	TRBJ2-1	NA	TGTGCCAGCAGCTTAGGTGGGGCGGGGGGACACAATGAGCAGTTCTTC	CASSLGGAGGHNEQFF
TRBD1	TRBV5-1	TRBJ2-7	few	TGCGCCAGCAGCCAGGGACAGGGCCCAGCCTACGAGCAGTACTTC	CASSQGQGPAYEQYF
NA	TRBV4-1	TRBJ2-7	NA	TGCGCCAGCAGCCAAGGAAGGGGTCTAAACGAGCAGTACTTC	CASSQGRGLNEQYF
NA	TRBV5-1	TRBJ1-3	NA	TGCGCCAGCAGCATGGGACGTTTCCAGGGAAACACCATATATTTT	CASSMGRFQGNTIYF
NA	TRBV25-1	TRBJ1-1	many	TGTGCCAGCGGGAGCAACACTGAAGCTTTCTTT	CASGSNTEAFF
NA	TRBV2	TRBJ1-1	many	TGTGCCAGCAGTGATCGTTCCTCCCTGAACACTGAAGCTTTCTTT	CASSDRSSLNTEAFF
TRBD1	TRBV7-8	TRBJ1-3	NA	TGTGCCAGCAGCTTAAGGGACAGGGGGCTTTCTGGAAACACCATATATTTT	CASSLRDRGLSGNTIYF
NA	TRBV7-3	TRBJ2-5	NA	TGTGCCAGCAGCTCCAACGGGCAGGAGACCCAGTACTTC	CASSSNGQETQYF
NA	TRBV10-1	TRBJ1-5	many	TGCGCCTCCTCGAATAAACAGCCCCAGCATTTT	CASSNKQPQHF
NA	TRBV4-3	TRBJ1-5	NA	TGCGCCAGCAGCCAAGAGAGGGCCCCGCGACAGCCCCAGCATTTT	CASSQERAPRQPQHF
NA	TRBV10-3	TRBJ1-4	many	TGTGCCATCAGTGAGTCAAGGGATGAAAAACTGTTTTTT	CAISESRDEKLFF
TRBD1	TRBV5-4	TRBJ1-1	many	TGTGCCAGCAGCGCGAGGGGGCAGGGGGACACTGAAGCTTTCTTT	CASSARGQGDTEAFF
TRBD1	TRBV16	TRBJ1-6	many	TGTGCCAGCAGCCTCGACCTAACCCCAGGGGGCTCCATCAGGTCCCTCCACTTT	CASSLDLTPGGSIRSLHF
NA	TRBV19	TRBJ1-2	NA	TGTGCCAGTAGTCCGACCGACGGGAGGGTGGGGGACGGCTACACCTTC	CASSPTDGRVGDGYTF
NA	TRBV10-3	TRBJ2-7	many	TGTGCCATCAGTGAAGCCGGGACACCGAGCTACGAGCAGTACTTC	CAISEAGTPSYEQYF
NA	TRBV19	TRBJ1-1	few	TGTGCCAGTAGTCCCAAGGGCGGGGCCATGAACACTGAAGCTTTCTTT	CASSPKGGAMNTEAFF
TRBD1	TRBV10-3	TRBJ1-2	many	TGTGCCATCAGGGAGGACAGGGGATCTAACTATGGCTACACCTTC	CAIREDRGSNYGYTF
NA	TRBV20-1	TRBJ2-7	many	TGCAGCCTTAGGGCCCGGATTAGCGAGCAGTACTTC	CSLRARISEQYF
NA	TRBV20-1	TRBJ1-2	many	TGCAGTGCACCCACCCCAGGGCAGGGAGGGAGCTATGGCTACACCTTC	CSAPTPGQGGSYGYTF
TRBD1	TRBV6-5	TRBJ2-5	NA	TGTGCCAGCAGTTACTCGGCCGTTGCCTCCCCACGGACAGGGGGACCAGAGACCCAGTACTTC	CASSYSAVASPRTGGPETQYF
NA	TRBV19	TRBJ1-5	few	TGTGCCAGTAGTCGACCGGATTTAAATCAGCCCCAGCATTTT	CASSRPDLNQPQHF
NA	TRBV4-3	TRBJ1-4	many	TGCGCCAGCAGCCAAGACAGGGTTTCGGAAAAACTGTTTTTT	CASSQDRVSEKLFF
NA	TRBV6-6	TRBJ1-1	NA	TGTGCCAGCAGCCTCAACCGACAATTTGAAGCTTTCTTT	CASSLNRQFEAFF
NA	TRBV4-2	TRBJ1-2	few	TGTGCCAGCAGCCAGAGAGGAGTAGGGCCATACTATGGCTACACCTTC	CASSQRGVGPYYGYTF
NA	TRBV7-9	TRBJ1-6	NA	TGTGCCAGCAGTTATGACGTGCGTTCACCCCTCCACTTT	CASSYDVRSPLHF
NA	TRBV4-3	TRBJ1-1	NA	TGCGCCAGCAGCCAAGAGCAGCTGGGCACTGAAGCTTTCTTT	CASSQEQLGTEAFF
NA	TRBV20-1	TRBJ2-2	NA	TGCAGTGCTGAGGGGCAGGGGAACACCGGGGAGCTGTTTTTT	CSAEGQGNTGELFF
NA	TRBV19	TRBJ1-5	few	TGTGCCAGTAGTATCCGGGACTTACGAAATCAGCCCCAGCATTTT	CASSIRDLRNQPQHF
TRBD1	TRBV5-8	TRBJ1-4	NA	TGTGCCAGCAGCTTGAACAGGGGGCCGGCAACTAATGAAAAACTGTTTTTT	CASSLNRGPATNEKLFF
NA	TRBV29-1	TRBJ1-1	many	TGCAGCGTTGCCCTGACAGGACGTGGCACTGAAGCTTTCTTT	CSVALTGRGTEAFF
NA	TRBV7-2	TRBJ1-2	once	TGTACCAGCAGCTTACCAGGCGCCTATGGCTACACCTTC	CTSSLPGAYGYTF
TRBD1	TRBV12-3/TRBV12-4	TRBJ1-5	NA	TGTACCAGCAGTTTAGCGACCGGGACAGTCAGCAATCAGCCCCAGCATTTT	CTSSLATGTVSNQPQHF
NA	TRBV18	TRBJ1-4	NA	TGTGCCAGCTCACCACCTTTCATTCCTACGGGGGCAGCTAATGAAAAACTGTTTTTT	CASSPPFIPTGAANEKLFF
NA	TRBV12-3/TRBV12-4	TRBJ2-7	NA	TGTGCCAGCAGTTTATTGGAAGGATACGAGCAGTACTTC	CASSLLEGYEQYF
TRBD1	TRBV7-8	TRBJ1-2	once	TGTGCCAGCAAGCATACAGGGGGCACTAACTATGGCTACACCTTC	CASKHTGGTNYGYTF
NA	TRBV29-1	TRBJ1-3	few	TGCAGCGTTGAAGAGCCCGGGTCTGGAAACACCATATATTTT	CSVEEPGSGNTIYF
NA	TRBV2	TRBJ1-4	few	TGTGCCAGCAGTGACCCCACCGAGCCCGCCGGGGAAAAACTGTTTTTT	CASSDPTEPAGEKLFF
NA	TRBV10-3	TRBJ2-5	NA	TGTGCCATCAGTGGGGCAAAGACCCAGTACTTC	CAISGAKTQYF
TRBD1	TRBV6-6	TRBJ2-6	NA	TGTGCCAGCAGTTACCGGACAGGGGTTGGGGCCAACGTCCTGACTTTC	CASSYRTGVGANVLTF
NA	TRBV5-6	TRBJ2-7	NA	TGTGCCAGCAGCTTGGCCACACTCACGCCCCTCTCCTACGAGCAGTACTTC	CASSLATLTPLSYEQYF
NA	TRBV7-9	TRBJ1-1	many	TGTGCCTCCCTGAGGGGGAACACTGAAGCTTTCTTT	CASLRGNTEAFF
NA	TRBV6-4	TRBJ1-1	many	TGTGCCAGCGGCGTCTCGTTTCGAGCTTTCTTT	CASGVSFRAFF
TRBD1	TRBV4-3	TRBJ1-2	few	TGCGCCAGCAGCCAAGATCGATATTCGACAGGGGGCACTGGCAACTATGGCTACACCTTC	CASSQDRYSTGGTGNYGYTF
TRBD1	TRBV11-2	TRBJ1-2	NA	TGTGCCAGCAGGAAGCCCGGGACAGGGGGTCATGGCTACACCTTC	CASRKPGTGGHGYTF
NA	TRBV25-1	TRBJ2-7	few	TGTGCCAGCAGTGACAGGGGCCACTACGAGCAGTACTTC	CASSDRGHYEQYF